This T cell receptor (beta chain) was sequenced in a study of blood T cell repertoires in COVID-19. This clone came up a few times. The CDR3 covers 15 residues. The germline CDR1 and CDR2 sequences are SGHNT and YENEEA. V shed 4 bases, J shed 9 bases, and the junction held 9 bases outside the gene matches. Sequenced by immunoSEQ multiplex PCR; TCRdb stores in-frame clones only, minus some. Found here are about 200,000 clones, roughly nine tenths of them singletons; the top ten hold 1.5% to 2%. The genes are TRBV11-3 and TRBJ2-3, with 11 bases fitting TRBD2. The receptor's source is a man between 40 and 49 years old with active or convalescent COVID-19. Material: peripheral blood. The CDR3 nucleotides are TGTGCCAGCAGCTCCGAGGCAACTAGCGGGAGCACGCAGTATTTT. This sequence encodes CASSSEATSGSTQYF.